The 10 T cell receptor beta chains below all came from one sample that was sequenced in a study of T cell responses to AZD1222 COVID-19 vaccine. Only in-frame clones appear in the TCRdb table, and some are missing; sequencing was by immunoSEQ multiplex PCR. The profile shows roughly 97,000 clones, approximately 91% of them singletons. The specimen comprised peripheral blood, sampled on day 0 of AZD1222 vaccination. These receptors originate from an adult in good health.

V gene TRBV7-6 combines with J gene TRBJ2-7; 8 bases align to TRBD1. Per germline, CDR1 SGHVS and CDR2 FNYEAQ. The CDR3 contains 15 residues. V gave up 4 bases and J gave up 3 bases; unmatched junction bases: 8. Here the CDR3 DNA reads TGTGCCAGCAGCTCCCGACAGGGGAGGTTCTACGAGCAGTACTTC. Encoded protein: CASSSRQGRFYEQYF.

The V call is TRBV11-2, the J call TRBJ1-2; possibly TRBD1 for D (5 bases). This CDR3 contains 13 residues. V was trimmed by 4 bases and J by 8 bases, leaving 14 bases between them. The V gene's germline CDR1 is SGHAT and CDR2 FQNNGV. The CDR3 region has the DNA TGTGCCAGCAGCTCGGGACCTCGAGGGGGCTACACCTTC. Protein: CASSSGPRGGYTF.

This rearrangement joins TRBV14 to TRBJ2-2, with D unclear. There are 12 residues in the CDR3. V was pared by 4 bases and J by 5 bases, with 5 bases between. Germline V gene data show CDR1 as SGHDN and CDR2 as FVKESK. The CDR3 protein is CASSPHTGELFF. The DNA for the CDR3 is TGTGCCAGCAGCCCCCATACCGGGGAGCTGTTTTTT.

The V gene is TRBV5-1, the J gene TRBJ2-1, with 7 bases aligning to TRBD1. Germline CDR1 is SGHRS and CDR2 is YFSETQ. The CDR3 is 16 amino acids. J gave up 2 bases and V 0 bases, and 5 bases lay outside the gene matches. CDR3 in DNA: TGCGCCAGCAGCTTGGTGGTAGGGGGCCCCTACAATGAGCAGTTCTTC. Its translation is CASSLVVGGPYNEQFF.

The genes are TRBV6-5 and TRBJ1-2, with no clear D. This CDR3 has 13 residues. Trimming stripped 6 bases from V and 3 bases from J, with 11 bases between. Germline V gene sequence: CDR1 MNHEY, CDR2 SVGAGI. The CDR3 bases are TGTGCCAGCAGCCCCGGTCCAGACTATGGCTACACCTTC. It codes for CASSPGPDYGYTF.

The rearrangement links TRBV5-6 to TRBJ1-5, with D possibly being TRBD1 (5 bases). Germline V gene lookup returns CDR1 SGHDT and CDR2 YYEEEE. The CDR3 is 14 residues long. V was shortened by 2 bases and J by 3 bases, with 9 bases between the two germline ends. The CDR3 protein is CASSFQGYNQPQHF. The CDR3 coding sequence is TGTGCCAGCAGCTTTCAGGGCTACAATCAGCCCCAGCATTTT. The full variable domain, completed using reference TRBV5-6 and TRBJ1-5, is DAGVTQSPTHLIKTRGQQVTLRCSPKSGHDTVSWYQQALGQGPQFIFQYYEEEERQRGNFPDRFSGHQFPNYSSELNVNALLLGDSALYLCASSFQGYNQPQHFGDGTRLSIL.

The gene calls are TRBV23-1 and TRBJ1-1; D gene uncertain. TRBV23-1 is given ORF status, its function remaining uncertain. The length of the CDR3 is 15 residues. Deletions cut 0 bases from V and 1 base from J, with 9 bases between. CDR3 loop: CASSQSGRKNTEAFF. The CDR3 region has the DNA TGCGCCAGCAGTCAATCGGGTCGTAAGAACACTGAAGCTTTCTTT.

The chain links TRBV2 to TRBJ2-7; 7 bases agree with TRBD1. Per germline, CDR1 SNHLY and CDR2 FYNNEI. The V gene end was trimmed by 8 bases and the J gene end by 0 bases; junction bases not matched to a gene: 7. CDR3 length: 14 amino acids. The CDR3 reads CASLDRPSSYEQYF. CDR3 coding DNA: TGTGCCAGCTTGGACAGGCCTAGCTCCTACGAGCAGTACTTC.

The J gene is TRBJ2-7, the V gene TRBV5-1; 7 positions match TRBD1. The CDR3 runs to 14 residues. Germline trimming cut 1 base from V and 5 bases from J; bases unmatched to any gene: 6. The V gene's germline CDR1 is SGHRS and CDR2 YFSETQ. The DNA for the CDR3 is TGCGCCAGCAGCTTGTTGGGGACAGACAACGAGCAGTACTTC. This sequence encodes CASSLLGTDNEQYF. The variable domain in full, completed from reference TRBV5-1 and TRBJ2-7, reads KAGVTQTPRYLIKTRGQQVTLSCSPISGHRSVSWYQQTPGQGLQFLFEYFSETQRNKGNFPGRFSGRQFSNSRSEMNVSTLELGDSALYLCASSLLGTDNEQYFGPGTRLTVT.

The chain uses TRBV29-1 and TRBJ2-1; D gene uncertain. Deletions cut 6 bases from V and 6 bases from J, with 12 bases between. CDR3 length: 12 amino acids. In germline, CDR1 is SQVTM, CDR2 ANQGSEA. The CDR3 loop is CSVVQKGNEQFF. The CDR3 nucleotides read TGCAGCGTAGTCCAGAAAGGCAATGAGCAGTTCTTC.